This T cell receptor beta chain was identified in a study of control samples from healthy donors and cancer patients. Measured with immunoSEQ multiplex PCR; TCRdb has only the in-frame clones, and not every one. There are over 150,000 clones in the sample; approximately 94% occur only once, and 1.1% to 1.5% lies in the top ten. Per germline, CDR1 SQVTM and CDR2 ANQGSEA. The CDR3 length is 13 residues. With 6 bases removed from V and 0 bases from J, the gap between germline ends came to 6 bases. Sequenced: blood. The clonotype comes from a young woman in good health. This chain uses TRBV29-1 with TRBJ2-6; D not resolved. In DNA form, the CDR3 reads TGCAGCGTGTCCATCTCTGGGGCCAACGTCCTGACTTTC. Translation: CSVSISGANVLTF.